This T cell receptor beta chain was identified in a study of blood T cell repertoires in COVID-19. Whole-study context: Acute and convalescent COVID-19 specimens originated in the United States, Italy and Spain. PBMCs, B-cell-depleted T cells, or T cells provided the cDNA or gDNA that made up the material.

Each recovered donor of Cohort 3 presented with two negative PCRs, clearance, or symptom resolution. This clone appeared once. Methods used by the authors: Reference gene primer amplification in the assay estimated nucleated cell counts. Some clones are missing from TCRdb's copy, which holds only in-frame ones; the method was immunoSEQ multiplex PCR. V, J and clone size derive from that table, while D and trimming were established from the DNA sequence. The sample holds 300,000 to 450,000 clones, around 91% seen once. The CDR3 covers 16 residues. Germline V lookup: CDR1 LGHDT, CDR2 YNNKEL (reference sequence). V was pared by 0 bases and J by 1 base, with 11 bases between.

The TCR originated in a man aged 18 to 30 who had recovered from COVID-19. The specimen sequenced was PBMCs or T cells enriched from blood (not recorded which). This chain connects TRBV3-1 (or the pseudogene TRBV3-2) to TRBJ2-3; D is unclear. For the CDR3, the DNA is TGTGCCAGCAGCCAAGAACCGGAGTATGGCACAGATACGCAGTATTTT. Protein: CASSQEPEYGTDTQYF.